This record concerns one T cell receptor beta chain sequence. Its antigen is undetermined. Looked up from germline, CDR1 is SNHLY and CDR2 is FYNNEI. The V gene end was trimmed by 10 bases and the J gene end by 4 bases; junction bases not matched to a gene: 11. CDR3 size: 15 residues. The protocol was immunoSEQ multiplex PCR, while the TCRdb copy is restricted to in-frame clones and leaves out a portion. The profile shows roughly 190,000 clones, more than 70% of them singletons. The entry originates in a study of cytomegalovirus exposure and HLA in healthy donors. Findings and limits, study-wide: Overall, around 150 TCR beta chains were annotated as cytomegalovirus-associated.

The sequencing input was PBMCs. The origin of this receptor is a woman aged 18-29 years in good health and CMV-seronegative. V gene TRBV2 combines with J gene TRBJ2-2, with TRBD2 matching over 8 bases. The CDR3 sequence is CAIGSGGGSTGELFF. CDR3 sequence (DNA): TGTGCCATTGGGAGTGGCGGGGGGTCCACCGGGGAGCTGTTTTTT.